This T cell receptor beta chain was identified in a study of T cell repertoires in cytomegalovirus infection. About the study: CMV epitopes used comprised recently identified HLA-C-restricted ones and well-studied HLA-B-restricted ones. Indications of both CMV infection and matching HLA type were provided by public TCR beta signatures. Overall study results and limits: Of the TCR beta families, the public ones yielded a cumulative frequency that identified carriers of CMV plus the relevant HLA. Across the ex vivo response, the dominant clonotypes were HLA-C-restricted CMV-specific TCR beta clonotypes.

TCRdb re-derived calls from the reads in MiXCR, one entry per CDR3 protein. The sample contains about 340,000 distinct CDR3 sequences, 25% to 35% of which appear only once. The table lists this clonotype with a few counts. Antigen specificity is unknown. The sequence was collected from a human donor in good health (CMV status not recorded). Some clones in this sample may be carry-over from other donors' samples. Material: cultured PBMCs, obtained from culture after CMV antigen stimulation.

The CDR3 loop reads CASSPSSGGGEKLFF. DNA of the CDR3: TGTGCCAGCAGTCCTAGCTCGGGGGGCGGAGAAAAACTGTTTTTT. V and J are TRBV12-3 or TRBV12-4 and TRBJ1-4; tentative D call: TRBD1 (6 bases). Trimming pared 5 bases from V and 8 bases from J, leaving 18 bases between. CDR3 length equals 15 residues.